This T cell receptor beta chain was obtained from a study of OX40 agonist ivuxolimab in advanced cancers. Study-level background: Ivuxolimab was an agonistic, fully human IgG2 monoclonal antibody directed against OX40 (CD134), a costimulatory receptor. Intravenous ivuxolimab was administered to patients every 2 weeks at six dose levels: 0.01, 0.1, 0.3, 1.5, 3 and 10 mg/kg. Of the roughly 52 dose-escalation patients, hepatocellular carcinoma was present in about 20, melanoma in roughly 15, renal cell carcinoma in 9 and head and neck cancer in 9. In the dose-escalation cohort, more than 75% of patients were male, and the mean age was approximately 60 years, with a range of about 23 to 85. Prior anti-PD-1, anti-PD-L1 or anti-CTLA-4 therapy was permitted, and checkpoint inhibitors had been received by about two fifths of dose-escalation patients. Partial responses were achieved by three dose-escalation patients, of whom one had hepatocellular carcinoma and two had cutaneous melanoma. Peripheral TCRbeta sequencing aimed to test whether ivuxolimab altered TCR sequence diversity and caused clonal T-cell expansion. The monotherapy dose-escalation portion (N ≈ 55 patients) of the phase I ivuxolimab trial is reported in the paper.

To note about this clone: Its antigen specificity is not known. Within one base of it there is no much larger clone, and no base qualities were kept.

To sequence the TCRbeta CDR3 region, genomic DNA was isolated from the sorted cells. The immunoSEQ Assay was used for sequencing of TCRbeta CDR3 regions. As stored in TCRdb, this immuneACCESS dataset retains in-frame rearrangements with V and J assigned. A fraction of the clones does not appear; measured against another copy, unresolved V genes explain less than half of the discrepancy, and the remainder lacks a known reason. The sample yields 60,000 or so clones; roughly 82% were counted once. Of the sample, 2% to 3% falls within the top ten clones. V is shortened by 6 bases, J by 2 bases, and the region joining them spans 13 bases. From the cysteine up to the phenylalanine, the CDR3 has a length of 14 residues. Of the read, only the CDR3 DNA is kept; its 42 bases are in frame from base 1. The germline V gene encodes CDR1 MDHEN and CDR2 SYDVKM. Patients with a history of autoimmune disease or receiving systemic immunosuppression were excluded from the trial. Peripheral blood for TCR sequencing was drawn from every dose cohort at baseline, at cycle 4 day 1 and at cycle 7 day 1. The samples were taken from a phase I, first-in-human, multicenter, open-label dose-escalation trial of ivuxolimab. Adults with locally advanced or metastatic head and neck squamous cell, hepatocellular, melanoma or renal cell carcinoma were enrolled in the trial. Before TCR sequencing, CD4+ T cells and CD8+ T cells were sorted from peripheral blood as separate populations.

Study-level results and caveats: In the 0.1-3.0 mg/kg groups, partial responders had among the lowest normalized peripheral clonal expansion, particularly in CD8+ T cells. After ivuxolimab, expanded clones were on average more numerous among CD8+ T cells than among CD4+ T cells. At doses of 0.1 to 3.0 mg/kg, clonal expansion of both CD4+ and CD8+ blood T cells was observed from baseline to week 6. Low levels of normalized T-cell clonal expansion were also shown by some nonresponding patients. The antigen specificity of the peripheral T cells that underwent clonal expansion was not determined.

Sequenced here: CD4+ or CD8+ T cells sorted from blood, sampled in a trial of the OX40 agonist ivuxolimab. The chain is assembled from TRBV28 and TRBJ1-2; the D gene is perhaps TRBD1, on 5 matching bases. The TCR originated in an adult with an advanced solid tumor such as melanoma, head and neck, liver or kidney cancer. The nucleotide sequence reads TGTGCCAGCAGCCAACCGACAGAAAACTATGGCTACACCTTC. Translated, it reads CASSQPTENYGYTF.